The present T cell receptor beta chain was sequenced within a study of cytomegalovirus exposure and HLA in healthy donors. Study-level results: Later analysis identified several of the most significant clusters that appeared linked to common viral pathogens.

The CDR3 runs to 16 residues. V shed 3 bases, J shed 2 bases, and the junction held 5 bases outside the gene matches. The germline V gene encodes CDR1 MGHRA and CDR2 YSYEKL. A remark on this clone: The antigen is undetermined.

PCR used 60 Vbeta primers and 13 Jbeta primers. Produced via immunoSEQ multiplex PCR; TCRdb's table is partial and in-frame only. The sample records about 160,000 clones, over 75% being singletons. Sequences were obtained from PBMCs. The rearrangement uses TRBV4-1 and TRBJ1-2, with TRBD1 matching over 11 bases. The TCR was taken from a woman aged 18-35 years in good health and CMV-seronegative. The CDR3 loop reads CASSHPGTGGNYGYTF. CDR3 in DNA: TGCGCCAGCAGCCACCCCGGGACAGGGGGAAACTATGGCTACACCTTC.